The table lists the clone carrying this T cell receptor (beta chain) with a few counts. Its antigen remains unknown. Making use of molecular barcodes, quantitative 5'-RACE generated TCR beta libraries. TCRdb reprocessed the 5' RACE reads via MiXCR and lists one record per CDR3 protein. Among about 500,000 distinct CDR3 sequences listed, about 12% were seen once. This entry is derived from a study of CD8 T cells in ankylosing spondylitis. The CDR3 totals 14 residues. CDR1 and CDR2 (germline): DFQATT, SNEGSKA (reference sequence). Trimming shortened V by 4 bases and J by 11 bases, and 23 bases separated the two germline ends. Whole-study results and caveats: Seemingly characteristic of ankylosing spondylitis blood was a TCR beta motif consisting of fewer than 10 highly homologous variants. Reactive arthritis synovial fluid and blood previously showed some of these motif variants. Matched synovial fluid from ankylosing spondylitis patients was reported to be enriched for disease-linked clones.

This sequence originates from a male donor with ankylosing spondylitis. The sample taken for sequencing was blood, either unsorted or a sorted T cell fraction (not recorded which). This chain joins TRBV20-1 and TRBJ1-2; D remains ambiguous. CDR3 DNA sequence: TGCAGTGCTAACCCTGGGGATAGAAGGGTGCGGTACACCTTC. Its protein product is CSANPGDRRVRYTF.